The T cell receptor (beta chain) described here comes from a study of CD8 T cells in Susac syndrome. A quantity of about 0.5 to 1 ug RNA underwent reverse transcription using random hexamers. TCRdb reprocessed the immunoSEQ multiplex PCR reads via MiXCR and lists one record per CDR3 protein. This sample carries some 110,000 distinct CDR3 sequences, 90% to 95% of them seen once, and the ten largest clones take about 0.09%. This CDR3 contains 15 residues. Germline V gene lookup returns CDR1 SNHLY and CDR2 FYNNEI. The V gene lost 6 bases and the J gene lost 3 bases, with 15 bases spanning the gap. This clonotype originated in a human donor with multiple sclerosis. This chain connects TRBV2 to TRBJ2-1; D may be TRBD1 (6 bases). The sample taken for sequencing was CD4+ T cells from PBMCs. This CDR3 is CASRHRDGGYNEQFF. In DNA, the CDR3 is TGTGCCAGCAGGCACAGGGATGGGGGCTACAATGAGCAGTTCTTC. Using reference TRBV2 and TRBJ2-1 for the parts outside the CDR3, the full variable domain is EPEVTQTPSHQVTQMGQEVILRCVPISNHLYFYWYRQILGQKVEFLVSFYNNEISEKSEIFDDQFSVERPDGSNFTLKIRSTKLEDSAMYFCASRHRDGGYNEQFFGPGTRLTVL.